Presented here are 4 T cell receptor beta chains from one specimen sequenced in a study of identifying expanded T cells in peripheral blood. TCRdb's copy holds only in-frame clones and misses some; the assay was immunoSEQ multiplex PCR. Among about 80,000 clones listed, more than 75% were seen once. Sequencing used blood. These receptors all come from a person aged 18 to 75 in good health.

The rearrangement uses TRBV4-1 and TRBJ2-5; D remains ambiguous. The germline V gene encodes CDR1 MGHRA and CDR2 YSYEKL. Trimming left V 0 bases short and J 6 bases short, with 17 bases between. The CDR3 contains 16 residues. The CDR3 sequence is CASSQDRVSKSKTQYF. DNA of the CDR3: TGCGCCAGCAGCCAAGATAGGGTAAGCAAGTCGAAGACCCAGTACTTC.

The chain uses TRBV2 and TRBJ2-6; D not certain. V lost 8 bases and J lost 0, with 14 bases in between. CDR3 length equals 16 residues. Germline CDR1 reads SNHLY; CDR2 reads FYNNEI. Here the CDR3 reads CASSANFFSGANVLTF. CDR3 in DNA: TGTGCCAGCTCGGCAAACTTTTTCTCTGGGGCCAACGTCCTGACTTTC. The full variable domain, in which reference TRBV2 and TRBJ2-6 provide the parts outside the CDR3, is EPEVTQTPSHQVTQMGQEVILRCVPISNHLYFYWYRQILGQKVEFLVSFYNNEISEKSEIFDDQFSVERPDGSNFTLKIRSTKLEDSAMYFCASSANFFSGANVLTFGAGSRLTVL.

The chain is built from TRBV29-1 and TRBJ1-4; D possibly corresponds to TRBD1 (5 bases). Germline CDR1 is SQVTM and CDR2 is ANQGSEA. V lost 4 bases, J lost 14 bases, and 17 bases lay in between. The CDR3 spans 12 residues. DNA for the CDR3: TGCAGCGTTGCGGGACCGCCGGAACGTCTGTTTTTT. Translation gives CSVAGPPERLFF.

J is TRBJ2-7 and V is TRBV5-4; the match to TRBD2 covers 7 bases. Germline V gives CDR1 SGHNT, CDR2 YYREEE (reference sequence). With V trimmed by 1 base and J by 7 bases, 8 bases remained unmatched. The CDR3 sequence is 14 residues long. This CDR3 reads CASSLPGGGREQYF. CDR3 nucleotide sequence: TGTGCCAGCAGCTTGCCCGGCGGGGGAAGGGAGCAGTACTTC.